The source of this T cell receptor beta chain is a study of blood T cell repertoires in COVID-19 (dated by TCRdb to about 2020). Broadly, across the study: Samples covering the acute and convalescent phases of COVID-19 were provided by collaborators in the United States, Italy and Spain. Sample metadata almost always included a de-identified subject ID, COVID-19 status, age in years and sex. Where HLA class I and class II types were available, the types were taken from metadata supplied by the sample provider, not from assay-based typing. The samples were drawn from two sources: the first 160 participants of the ongoing ImmuneRACE study, and over 950 subjects contributed by 6 global collaborators. The prospective study material was composed of cDNA or gDNA derived from T cells, B-cell-depleted T cells, or PBMCs. The repertoires were released in a freely available public database intended as a resource for research on the immune response to SARS-CoV-2. The dataset comprised deeply sampled blood TCRbeta repertoires from subjects exposed to, actively infected with, or recovered from COVID-19.

The germline V gene sets CDR1 to SNHLY and CDR2 to FYNNEI. The CDR3 holds 15 amino acids from the cysteine to the phenylalanine. The DNA shown is the 45-base CDR3, in frame from base 1. Participants in the prospective study were aged about 18 to 95 years, lived in about two dozen United States geographic areas, and enrolled through a virtual design. To assign participants to cohorts, the prospective study relied on clinical history that participants themselves reported in a screening survey and a study questionnaire. ImmuneRACE Cohort 3 recovered participants were defined by two consecutive negative NP/OP PCR tests, healthcare professional clearance, or symptom resolution. In the prospective study, mobile phlebotomists collected whole blood, serum and a nasopharyngeal or oropharyngeal swab from each participant. Additional blood draws and questionnaires over an approximately two-month period could optionally be provided by prospective study participants. Blood samples from the prospective study were shipped frozen or at room temperature prior to DNA extraction.

The immunoSEQ Assay, a bias-controlled multiplex PCR, was used to amplify TCRbeta CDR3 regions from genomic DNA. The study's own analysis went as follows. Within the assay, amplification of reference gene primers was used to estimate how many nucleated cells each sample contained. Sequence reads were collapsed and filtered to measure the absolute abundance of every unique TCRbeta CDR3 rearrangement. For each sample, productive Simpson clonality was calculated by taking the square root of Simpson's diversity index across productive rearrangements. TCRdb provides this immuneACCESS table in a form limited to in-frame rearrangements. Some clones are lacking; in checked studies, under half of them reflect an unresolved V gene, and why the rest are absent is not known. D and trimming come from the DNA, and the V and J calls and clone size come from that table. This sample gives around 250,000 clones in total; approximately 90% of them show up just once. The ten largest clonotypes hold roughly a sixth of the sample.

This clone turned up a few times. There is no known antigen for this receptor. The junction differs from germline at one of its ends, possibly a read error. Here is what the overall study found, with its caveats: The quantity of clinical and demographic metadata differed by source and by participant and was supplied without curation.

The TCR was taken from a man aged 18-30 years who had recovered from COVID-19. The specimen was PBMCs or T cells enriched from blood (not recorded which). The sequence is built from TRBV2 and TRBJ1-5, with 8 junctional bases fitting TRBD1. The DNA sequence is TGTGCCAGCAGCGAAGGACAGGGCGATCTACAGCCCCAGCATTTT. This encodes CASSEGQGDLQPQHF.